This T cell receptor (beta chain) is drawn from a study of cytomegalovirus exposure and HLA in healthy donors. The study's findings and limits: Fewer N-insertions (relative to the approximately 670-donor mean) were reportedly seen in an Asian-associated ancestry cluster in a later analysis.

V was pared by 2 bases and J by 5 bases, with 10 bases of the junction left unmatched. The CDR3 runs 19 residues. Germline lookup yields CDR1 MNHEY and CDR2 SMNVEV (reference sequence). Of note for this clone: Its antigen is as yet unknown.

Vbeta (60) and Jbeta (13) primers were used in the PCR. The table came from immunoSEQ multiplex PCR; TCRdb's copy has only in-frame clones and leaves some out. The profile shows 45,000 to 65,000 clones, 55% to 80% of them singletons. The chain employs TRBV27 and TRBJ2-1; 15 bases align to TRBD2. This clonotype was sampled from a woman between 45 and 65 years old in good health and CMV-seropositive. The sequenced sample was PBMCs. The CDR3 sequence: CASSLGLAGGPSPDNEQFF. CDR3 DNA sequence: TGTGCCAGCAGTTTAGGACTAGCGGGAGGGCCAAGCCCCGACAATGAGCAGTTCTTC.